What follows are 26 T cell receptor beta chains derived from one specimen sequenced in a study of T-cell memory formation after mild COVID-19. TCRdb re-called the 5' RACE reads through MiXCR, storing one row per CDR3 protein. The top ten clones hold about 24% of a sample with around 340,000 distinct CDR3 sequences, around 15% of them seen once. The specimen sequenced was PBMCs or a T cell subset sorted from them (not recorded which). These receptors were obtained from a man aged 18 to 29 who had mild COVID-19 (a few samples of this study predate the infection). Cell type and time point are not known.

This clonotype was seen many times. This chain joins TRBV7-9 and TRBJ2-2; D uncertain. Trimming took off 0 bases at V and 4 bases at J, with 6 bases between the two ends. The germline V gene has CDR1 SEHNR and CDR2 FQNEAQ (reference sequence). This CDR3 contains 14 residues. In DNA, the CDR3 is TGTGCCAGCAGCTTAGCGGGGTCCACCGGGGAGCTGTTTTTT. Translated: CASSLAGSTGELFF.

The rearrangement links TRBV28 to TRBJ2-7, with 8 nucleotides matching TRBD1. Germline V lookup: CDR1 MDHEN, CDR2 SYDVKM. The CDR3 length is 14 residues. V was clipped by 5 bases and J by 9 bases; unmatched bases: 12. CDR3: CASSPPGQVTGQYV. The CDR3 DNA reads TGTGCCAGCAGTCCTCCGGGACAGGTGACGGGGCAGTACGTC.

The genes are TRBV3-1 and TRBJ2-1, with 14 bases matching TRBD2. This CDR3 comprises 20 residues. The junction had 9 bases not matched to a gene; V was cut back by 1 base and J by 1 base. The V gene's germline CDR1 is LGHDT and CDR2 YNNKEL (reference sequence). The CDR3 is CASSQGLTSGGAPSYNEQFF. CDR3 nucleotide sequence: TGTGCCAGCAGCCAAGGCCTGACTAGCGGGGGGGCCCCATCCTACAATGAGCAGTTCTTC.

CDR3 sequence (DNA): TGTGCCAGCAGCGTAGAGGTAGCAAGCCACGAGCAGTACTTC. It is translated as CASSVEVASHEQYF. The chain employs TRBV9 and TRBJ2-7, with D hard to call. Germline lookup yields CDR1 SGDLS and CDR2 YYNGEE. The CDR3 length is 14 residues. Trimming shortened V by 0 bases and J by 5 bases, and 12 bases separated the two germline ends. Full variable domain (outside the CDR3, taken from reference TRBV9 and TRBJ2-7): DSGVTQTPKHLITATGQRVTLRCSPRSGDLSVYWYQQSLDQGLQFLIQYYNGEERAKGNILERFSAQQFPDLHSELNLSSLELGDSALYFCASSVEVASHEQYFGPGTRLTVT.

The chain employs TRBV6-5 and TRBJ1-1; 7 bases match TRBD1. J was trimmed by 3 bases and V by 1 base; bases with no gene match: 8. The length of the CDR3 is 16 residues. CDR1 and CDR2 from the germline V gene are MNHEY and SVGAGI. The CDR3 region has the DNA TGTGCCAGCAGTTACTTAGACAGGGTTTCGGACACTGAAGCTTTCTTT. Protein: CASSYLDRVSDTEAFF.

The genes are TRBV7-9 and TRBJ1-3, with a possible D match to TRBD1 (5 bases). The CDR3 runs 18 residues. Germline lookup yields CDR1 SEHNR and CDR2 FQNEAQ (reference sequence). The V end lost 3 bases, the J end lost 3 bases, and 21 bases lay between the germline ends. The CDR3 region has the DNA TGTGCCAGCAGCTTGGAGGGGAACGGACCGGCGCGTGGAAACACCATATATTTT. This sequence encodes CASSLEGNGPARGNTIYF.

The chain joins TRBV7-8 to TRBJ1-5; D uncertain. CDR3 length: 15 residues. V dropped 2 bases and J dropped 0 bases, with 8 bases sitting between them. CDR1 and CDR2 from the germline V gene are SGHVS and FQNEAQ. CDR3 sequence reads: CASSLPSRSNQPQHF. Written as DNA, the CDR3 is TGTGCCAGCAGCTTACCATCGCGTAGCAATCAGCCCCAGCATTTT.

This clonotype was counted at least ten times. This chain connects TRBV19 to TRBJ2-7, with D maybe TRBD1 (5 bases). V dropped 3 bases and J dropped 0 bases, with 12 bases sitting between them. Germline-derived CDR1 and CDR2 are LNHDA and SQIVND (reference sequence). The CDR3 runs to 15 residues. The CDR3 DNA follows: TGTGCCAGTAGTATTTGGGGCCGGAGCTCCTACGAGCAGTACTTC. Protein sequence: CASSIWGRSSYEQYF.

J is TRBJ1-6 and V is TRBV9; D perhaps matches TRBD1 (6 bases). This CDR3 region has 13 residues. CDR1 is SGDLS and CDR2 is YYNGEE in the germline V gene. Trimming left V 3 bases short and J 13 bases short, with 14 bases between. The CDR3 is CASSDSAQGPLHF. The CDR3 nucleotides read TGTGCCAGCAGCGACTCAGCACAGGGCCCCCTCCACTTT.

The chain is built from TRBV27 and TRBJ1-1; D is unresolved. The germline V and J ends were trimmed by 8 bases and 5 bases, with 12 bases remaining between them. This CDR3 comprises 12 residues. CDR1 is MNHEY, CDR2 SMNVEV, per germline (reference sequence). The CDR3 loop reads CASAKGGTEAFF. CDR3 coding DNA: TGTGCCAGCGCCAAGGGAGGGACTGAAGCTTTCTTT.

Ten or more counts support this clonotype. The chain employs TRBV3-1 and TRBJ1-5, with 8 bases lining up with TRBD1. The CDR3 is 16 amino acids. Germline-derived CDR1 and CDR2 are LGHDT and YNNKEL (reference sequence). V shed 3 bases, J shed 7 bases, and the junction held 11 bases outside the gene matches. CDR3 coding DNA: TGTGCCAGCAGCCAGTCCGACAGGGGCTTTGGACAGCCCCAGCATTTT. This translates into CASSQSDRGFGQPQHF.

CDR3 sequence: CASSYSPLRDTEAFF. The CDR3 bases are TGTGCCAGCAGTTACTCCCCGCTTCGGGATACTGAAGCTTTCTTT. The rearrangement links TRBV6-2 or TRBV6-3 to TRBJ1-1; D uncertain. The CDR3 runs 15 residues. CDR1 and CDR2 from the germline V gene are MNHEY and SVGEGT. V was cut by 0 bases and J by 5 bases, with 13 bases left in between.

The rearrangement joins TRBV7-6 to TRBJ2-1; D assignment may be TRBD1 or TRBD2 (6 bases each). CDR1 SGHVS and CDR2 FNYEAQ come from the germline V gene. CDR3 length: 15 residues. Between the trimmed V and J ends, which lost 3 bases and 3 bases, there was a span of 12 bases. CDR3 in DNA: TGTGCCAGCAGCTTTGAGGCGGGACACTACAATGAGCAGTTCTTC. Amino acids: CASSFEAGHYNEQFF.

The sample holds many counts of this clonotype. V usage is TRBV7-2 and J usage is TRBJ2-1; 8 bases fit TRBD2. The germline CDR1 and CDR2 sequences are SGHTA and FQGNSA. The CDR3 extends over 17 amino acids. Unmatched junction bases numbered 5, after V lost 0 bases and J lost 1 base. This CDR3 is CASSLAGTRRSYNEQFF. The CDR3 bases are TGTGCCAGCAGCTTAGCTGGGACTAGAAGATCCTACAATGAGCAGTTCTTC.

The chain joins TRBV10-1 to TRBJ1-1; D unclear. Germline CDR1 is WNHNN and CDR2 is SYGVQD (reference sequence). V was pared by 6 bases and J by 3 bases, with 11 bases between. The CDR3 totals 13 residues. As DNA, the CDR3 is TGCGCCAGCAGCTATAAGCCCGACACTGAAGCTTTCTTT. It is translated as CASSYKPDTEAFF.

This rearrangement joins TRBV12-3 or TRBV12-4 to TRBJ1-6; D uncertain. V dropped 2 bases and J dropped 11 bases, with 10 bases sitting between them. CDR3 length: 13 amino acids. The CDR3 DNA is TGTGCCAGCAGTTTAACCGGGAAGACACCCCTCCACTTT. Protein: CASSLTGKTPLHF.

This clonotype was detected a few times. The chain employs TRBV7-2 and TRBJ2-1, with TRBD2 matching over 8 bases. With V trimmed by 10 bases and J by 9 bases, 20 bases remained unmatched. CDR3 length: 16 amino acids. Germline-derived CDR1 and CDR2 are SGHTA and FQGNSA. The CDR3 protein is CATRATGTSGRGEQFF. In DNA form, the CDR3 reads TGTGCCACCAGGGCAACCGGGACCTCCGGGAGGGGTGAGCAGTTCTTC.

This clonotype was seen more than once but under ten times. V gene TRBV9 combines with J gene TRBJ2-4, with 9 bases matching TRBD2. With 0 bases clipped from V and 8 bases from J, the junction kept 6 bases outside the gene matches. CDR1 is SGDLS and CDR2 is YYNGEE in the germline V gene. This CDR3 has 15 amino acids. Written as DNA, the CDR3 is TGTGCCAGCAGCGTAGGGAGCGGGGGGCGGGACATTCAGTACTTC. This sequence encodes CASSVGSGGRDIQYF. Full variable domain (outside the CDR3, taken from reference TRBV9 and TRBJ2-4): DSGVTQTPKHLITATGQRVTLRCSPRSGDLSVYWYQQSLDQGLQFLIQYYNGEERAKGNILERFSAQQFPDLHSELNLSSLELGDSALYFCASSVGSGGRDIQYFGAGTRLSVL.

The chain combines TRBV9 with TRBJ1-2; D is unclear. Per germline, CDR1 SGDLS and CDR2 YYNGEE. The ends were cut back, 4 bases at V and 3 bases at J, with 13 bases in the middle. The CDR3 length is 14 residues. The CDR3 protein is CASSPGEVHYGYTF. DNA for the CDR3: TGTGCCAGCAGCCCTGGCGAGGTACACTATGGCTACACCTTC.

This clonotype was seen more than once but under ten times. This chain connects TRBV6-1 to TRBJ1-5; D is uncertain. Looked up from germline, CDR1 is MNHNS and CDR2 is SASEGT. V shed 3 bases and J shed 2 bases, with 8 bases lying between them. There are 14 residues in the CDR3. The chain's CDR3 is CASSENGGNQPQHF. Written as DNA, the CDR3 is TGTGCCAGCAGTGAGAACGGGGGCAATCAGCCCCAGCATTTT.

This clonotype was counted a few times. The rearrangement joins TRBV5-1 to TRBJ1-1, with D perhaps matching TRBD1 (6 bases). Trimming left V 0 bases short and J 4 bases short, with 13 bases between. This CDR3 spans 15 amino acids. Germline CDR1 reads SGHRS; CDR2 reads YFSETQ. The CDR3 loop is CASSLAGGATTEAFF. The CDR3 bases are TGCGCCAGCAGCTTGGCCGGGGGGGCGACCACTGAAGCTTTCTTT.

The rearrangement uses TRBV7-3 and TRBJ2-3, with a weak D call TRBD2 (5 bases). CDR1 SGHTA and CDR2 FQGTGA come from the germline V gene. The CDR3 is 17 residues long. Trimming cost V 4 bases and J 0 bases, with 17 bases left between them. Here the CDR3 DNA reads TGTGCCAGCAGCTCCCCCGGCGGGCGTTCTAGCACAGATACGCAGTATTTT. It specifies CASSSPGGRSSTDTQYF.

In its sample, this clonotype was seen many times. This chain connects TRBV4-3 to TRBJ2-5; D uncertain. Trimming shortened V by 3 bases and J by 1 base, and 9 bases separated the two germline ends. CDR1 and CDR2 (germline): LGHNA, YSLEER. CDR3 length: 14 amino acids. In DNA form, the CDR3 reads TGCGCCAGCAGCCAGAACACGGGCCAAGAGACCCAGTACTTC. Its translation: CASSQNTGQETQYF.

The V call is TRBV5-1, the J call TRBJ2-7, with 10 bases fitting TRBD2. CDR3 length: 16 residues. Per the germline V gene, CDR1 is SGHRS and CDR2 is YFSETQ. The ends lost 0 bases at V and 2 bases at J; junction bases unmatched: 5. The CDR3 DNA is TGCGCCAGCAGCTTGGGGATTAGCGGGGGGCCCTACGAGCAGTACGTC. Its protein product is CASSLGISGGPYEQYV.

This clonotype turned up a few times. This chain joins TRBV12-3 or TRBV12-4 and TRBJ2-5; 9 bases map to TRBD2. The CDR3 is 14 residues long. V shed 6 bases and J 6 bases; nucleotides not matched to a gene: 8. CDR3 region: CASSPAGGPKTQYF. CDR3 DNA: TGTGCCAGCAGCCCAGCGGGGGGCCCCAAGACCCAGTACTTC.

This chain joins TRBV11-2 and TRBJ2-3; D is possibly TRBD1 (6 bases). CDR3 length: 13 amino acids. Germline V gene lookup returns CDR1 SGHAT and CDR2 FQNNGV. V lost 6 bases to trimming and J lost 6 bases, with 13 bases between them. The CDR3 region has the DNA TGTGCCAGCAGATTACAGGGTGGGGATACGCAGTATTTT. It codes for CASRLQGGDTQYF.